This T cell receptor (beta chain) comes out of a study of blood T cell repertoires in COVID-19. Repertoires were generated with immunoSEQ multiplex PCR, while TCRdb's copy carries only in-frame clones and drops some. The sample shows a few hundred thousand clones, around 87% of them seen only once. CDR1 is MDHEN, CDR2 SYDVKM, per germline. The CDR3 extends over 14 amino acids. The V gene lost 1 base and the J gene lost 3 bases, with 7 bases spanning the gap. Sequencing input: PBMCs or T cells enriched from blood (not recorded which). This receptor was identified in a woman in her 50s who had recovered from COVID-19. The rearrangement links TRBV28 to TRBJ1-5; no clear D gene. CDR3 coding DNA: TGTGCCAGCAGTTTATTTCGGGTCAATCAGCCCCAGCATTTT. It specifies CASSLFRVNQPQHF. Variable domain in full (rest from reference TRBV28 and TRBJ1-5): DVKVTQSSRYLVKRTGEKVFLECVQDMDHENMFWYRQDPGLGLRLIYFSYDVKMKEKGDIPEGYSVSREKKERFSLILESASTNQTSMYLCASSLFRVNQPQHFGDGTRLSIL.